The subject of this entry is one T cell receptor (beta chain). The target antigen is unknown. This CDR3 is built from 12 residues. The V gene lost 4 bases and the J gene lost 4 bases, with 10 bases spanning the gap. Germline CDR1 is SQVTM and CDR2 is ANQGSEA. There were likely unrecorded immune exposures, though donors were nominally healthy when sampled. This sample stems from a study of cytomegalovirus exposure and HLA in healthy donors. The study, taken as a whole, reports: Researchers catalogued roughly 150 TCR beta chains as cytomegalovirus-associated. The authors considered a cluster of highly shared sequence variants likely to be a sequencing artifact.

PCR involved 60 Vbeta and 13 Jbeta primers. In the original processing: Unique TCR beta chains numbered approximately 80 million in a later analysis, with around 10 million shared. TCRdb's copy holds only in-frame clones and misses some; the assay was immunoSEQ multiplex PCR. The V and J calls and clone size are taken from that table; D and trimming were inferred from the DNA. There are over 110,000 clones in the sample; more than 75% occur only once, and 2.4% lies in the top ten. What was sequenced was PBMCs. The V gene is TRBV29-1, the J gene TRBJ1-2, with D perhaps TRBD1 (6 bases). The sequence was collected from a woman aged 18-30 years in good health and CMV-seropositive. The CDR3, as DNA: TGCAGCGTTGGAGGCAGGGGCTATGGCTACACCTTC. The encoded protein is CSVGGRGYGYTF.